This T cell receptor beta chain was retrieved from a study of blood T cell repertoires in COVID-19. CDR3 size: 15 residues. Trimming removed 5 bases from V and 4 bases from J; junction bases left unmatched: 9. The germline V gene encodes CDR1 PRHDT and CDR2 FYEKMQ (reference sequence). The data were produced by immunoSEQ multiplex PCR, yet TCRdb's version contains in-frame clones alone and is incomplete. The table lists tens of thousands of clones, around nine tenths of them singletons, with roughly 3.1% in the top ten. The specimen was peripheral blood. The TCR comes from a human donor in a cohort sampled during active COVID-19. The chain has TRBV13 and TRBJ2-5; TRBD2 aligns across 8 bases. The CDR3 sequence: CASSPPGREVETQYF. In DNA form, the CDR3 reads TGTGCCAGCAGCCCCCCGGGGCGGGAGGTAGAGACCCAGTACTTC.